The present TCR beta chain was sequenced within a study of shared clonotypes between healthy human individuals (dated by TCRdb to 2018 to 2021). General notes on the study: The cohort included a few men and a couple of women between 18 and 49 years of age. For each donor, CD4 naive and CD4 memory were each given three plates, CD8 naive was given two plates, and CD8 memory was given one plate. Blood TCR repertoires of several healthy adults were deeply sequenced to estimate repertoire size and the extent of clonotype sharing between individuals. To increase sequencing depth and limit assay-specific biases, different laboratories used diverse techniques to prepare libraries and sequence TCR repertoires. Per donor, leukapheresis produced somewhere between about 0.8 and 9 billion PBMCs.

TCR CDR3 regions were amplified from genomic DNA by multiplex PCR using the deep immunoSEQ assay. For each cell subset, the extracted genomic DNA was distributed evenly across all wells of several immunoSEQ 96-well plates, and each plate served as one replicate. For sorted subsets, each replicate PCR was loaded with 150 to 250 ng genomic DNA, equivalent to 30,000 or so T cell genomes. Purified libraries were measured with a Qubit 3.0 fluorometer, size-checked on a Bioanalyzer 2100, and measured again with the KAPA Library Quantification kit. Every immunoSEQ 96-well plate was sequenced on a separate single-read 150-cycle Illumina NextSeq 550 flow cell. In the authors' own workflow: Because only junctional sequences without quality scores were contained in the immunoSEQ output, filtering matching that applied to full-length reads could not be performed. Sequences were annotated with PyIR, a Python wrapper for IgBLAST v1.9, using IMGT germline references to assign V/J genes and CDR3. Reads were filtered out if the reads had weak V/J assignments (E-value above 1e-6), no CDR3, stop codons, out-of-frame junctions, or ambiguous translated residues. V3J clonotypes were defined by identical inferred V gene, J gene, and CDR3 amino acid sequence. Percentage overlap between repertoires was calculated by dividing the number of shared unique clonotypes by the size of the smaller repertoire. Repertoire richness was assessed with RTK rarefaction, the Chao1 estimator, and Recon v2.1 estimates of unobserved clonotypes. Generation probabilities for all TCRbeta clonotypes obtained by the gDNA method from a handful of donors were computed using OLGA. Held by TCRdb, this immuneACCESS table contains in-frame sequences only and omits some clones. Under half of the omission traces to an unresolved V gene where checked; the cause of the rest is unknown. D and trimming were read from the DNA, whereas the V and J calls and clone size are those reported in that table. The sample table lists some 1.4 million clones, roughly 97% of them with a count of one. The ten largest make up roughly 1.2% of the sample.

This clone was detected once. The antigen it recognizes is unknown. Base-call qualities are not available, and no considerably larger clone is one nucleotide away. Donors were healthy HIV-negative adults with no recently reported acute infections or vaccinations. All donors were Caucasian adults living in Nashville, Tennessee, USA. CD4+ T cells were enriched by magnetic negative selection, after which naive cells were positively selected on CD45RA and the negative fraction was taken as the memory subset. Blood was collected by leukapheresis, and PBMCs were isolated by Ficoll-Histopaque density gradient centrifugation and then cryopreserved in liquid nitrogen vapor phase. Analytical flow cytometry was used to check the purity and quantity of every magnetically sorted T cell population. From each sorted fraction, genomic DNA was isolated and quantified by UV absorbance on a Nanodrop 2000c. What the study reported, not specific to this receptor: Pairwise subsampling indicated that sequencing depth was expected to affect the degree of clonotype sharing among donors. Rarefaction of sorted-subset datasets indicated incomplete sequencing despite the large sequencing depth. Sampling was limited to blood, and TCR repertoires in tissue likely differ from TCR repertoires in blood. Naive subsets generally had larger estimated clonotype richness than memory subsets. When a few donors were compared, the shared fraction of clonotypes was roughly 4.8% for naive CD4, around 4% for naive CD8, 2% to 2.5% for memory CD4, and less than 0.5% for memory CD8. Compared with non-shared clonotypes, clonotypes shared by all four sorted-subset donors had higher generation probabilities. Because the study included only a small number of donors, the genetic and exposure-history diversity represented was limited.

Sequencing was done on a sample of naive CD4+ T cells sorted from blood. The cell subset or site label of this sample denotes: CD45RA+ positively selected. The receptor comes from a man under 40 in good health.

The sequence in DNA is TGCAGCGTCAGGAGTCAGGGGATGAACCTATGGACCCAGTACTTC. This encodes CSVRSQGMNLWTQYF. The chain is made from TRBV29-1 and TRBJ2-5; TRBD1 might be the D gene, on 6 matching bases. V and J lose 6 bases and 7 bases, and a span of 24 bases separates them. The CDR3 holds 15 amino acids from the cysteine to the phenylalanine. CDR3 DNA is the only sequence kept; it has 45 bases, read in frame from the first base. In the germline V gene, CDR1 corresponds to SQVTM and CDR2 to ANQGSEA.